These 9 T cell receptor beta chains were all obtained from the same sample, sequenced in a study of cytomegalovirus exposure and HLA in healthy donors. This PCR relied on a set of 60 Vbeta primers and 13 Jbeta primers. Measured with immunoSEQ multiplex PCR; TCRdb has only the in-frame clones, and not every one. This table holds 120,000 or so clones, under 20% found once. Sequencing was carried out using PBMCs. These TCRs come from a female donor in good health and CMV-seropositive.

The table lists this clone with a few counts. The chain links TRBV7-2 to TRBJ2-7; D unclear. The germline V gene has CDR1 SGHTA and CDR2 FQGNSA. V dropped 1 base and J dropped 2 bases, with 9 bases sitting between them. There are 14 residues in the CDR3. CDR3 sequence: CASSLDALPYEQYF. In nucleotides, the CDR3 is TGTGCCAGCAGCTTAGACGCGCTACCCTACGAGCAGTACTTC.

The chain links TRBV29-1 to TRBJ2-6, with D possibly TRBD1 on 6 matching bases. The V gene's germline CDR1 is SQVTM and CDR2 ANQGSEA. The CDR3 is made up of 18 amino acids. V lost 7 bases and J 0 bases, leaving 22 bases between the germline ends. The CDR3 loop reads CSAYLVQGPRSGANVLTF. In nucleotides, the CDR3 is TGCAGCGCCTATCTGGTGCAGGGGCCCCGCTCTGGGGCCAACGTCCTGACTTTC.

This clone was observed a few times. As DNA, the CDR3 is TGTGCCAGCAGTTTAGCGGGAGATATTTACGAGCAGTACTTC. Its protein product is CASSLAGDIYEQYF. The rearrangement links TRBV27 to TRBJ2-7; 7 bases align to TRBD2. This CDR3 comprises 14 residues. CDR1 is MNHEY and CDR2 is SMNVEV in the germline V gene (reference sequence). Trimming at V came to 2 bases and at J to 4 bases, leaving 5 bases not matched to a gene.

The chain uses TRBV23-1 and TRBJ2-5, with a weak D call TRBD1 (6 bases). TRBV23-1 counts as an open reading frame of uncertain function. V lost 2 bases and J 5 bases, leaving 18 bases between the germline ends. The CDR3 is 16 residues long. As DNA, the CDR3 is TGCGCCAGCAGTCAAAAACAGGGACGGACCTGGGAGACCCAGTACTTC. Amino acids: CASSQKQGRTWETQYF.

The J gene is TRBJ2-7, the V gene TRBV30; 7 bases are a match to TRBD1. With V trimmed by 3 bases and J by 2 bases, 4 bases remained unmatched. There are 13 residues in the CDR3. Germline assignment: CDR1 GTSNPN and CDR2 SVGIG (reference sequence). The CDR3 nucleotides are TGTGCCTGGAGCCGGGACAGAGCCTACGAGCAGTACTTC. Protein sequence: CAWSRDRAYEQYF.

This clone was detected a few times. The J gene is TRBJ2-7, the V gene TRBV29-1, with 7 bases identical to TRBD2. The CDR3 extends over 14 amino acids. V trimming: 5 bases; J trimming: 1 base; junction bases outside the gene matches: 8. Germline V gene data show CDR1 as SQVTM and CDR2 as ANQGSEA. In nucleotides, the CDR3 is TGCAGCGTTCGCGCGGGAGCCCGGTCCTACGAGCAGTACTTC. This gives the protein CSVRAGARSYEQYF.

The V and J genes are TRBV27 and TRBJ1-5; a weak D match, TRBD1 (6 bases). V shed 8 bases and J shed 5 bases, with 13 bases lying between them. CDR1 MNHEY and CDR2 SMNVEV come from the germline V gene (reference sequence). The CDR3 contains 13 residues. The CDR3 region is CASARGAYQPQHF. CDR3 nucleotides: TGTGCCAGCGCTCGGGGGGCCTATCAGCCCCAGCATTTT.

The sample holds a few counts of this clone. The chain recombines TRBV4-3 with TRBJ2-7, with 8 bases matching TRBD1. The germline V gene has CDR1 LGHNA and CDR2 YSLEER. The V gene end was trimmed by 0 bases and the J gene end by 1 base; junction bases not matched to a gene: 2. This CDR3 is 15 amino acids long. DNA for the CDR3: TGCGCCAGCAGCCAAGAGGGACAGGCGTCCTACGAGCAGTACTTC. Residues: CASSQEGQASYEQYF.

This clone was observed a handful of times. The CDR3 region is CASSLAGQSNQPQHF. The CDR3 DNA reads as TGCGCCAGCAGCTTGGCCGGTCAAAGCAATCAGCCCCAGCATTTT. The genes are TRBV5-1 and TRBJ1-5, with D uncertain. The CDR3 runs to 15 residues. Germline V gene sequence: CDR1 SGHRS, CDR2 YFSETQ. Trimming removed 0 bases at V and 1 base at J, with 8 bases between.